The 15 T cell receptor beta chains listed next were all sequenced from one sample in a study of shared clonotypes between healthy human individuals. Clones were read by immunoSEQ multiplex PCR, and TCRdb kept only the in-frame ones, dropping some. The table shows 2,500,000 or so clones, with about nine tenths occurring only once. The source material was naive CD4+ T cells from PBMCs. Subset given: CD45RA+ positively selected. Receptor source: a young man in good health. Some clones in this sample may be carry-over from other donors' samples.

The rearrangement joins TRBV20-1 to TRBJ1-2, with D unresolved. The germline V gene encodes CDR1 DFQATT and CDR2 SNEGSKA (reference sequence). Trimming shortened V by 3 bases and J by 7 bases, and 6 bases separated the two germline ends. There are 10 residues in the CDR3. CDR3 amino acids: CSARSTGYTF. CDR3 in DNA: TGCAGTGCTAGGAGTACTGGCTACACCTTC.

This sequence joins TRBV28 and TRBJ1-5; 7 nucleotides agree with TRBD1. CDR1 is MDHEN and CDR2 is SYDVKM in the germline V gene. V lost 6 bases and J lost 7; bases outside the gene matches: 6. The CDR3 extends over 13 amino acids. In DNA, the CDR3 is TGTGCCAGCAGAGACACAGGGGACCAGCCCCAGCATTTT. Amino acids: CASRDTGDQPQHF.

This clone was found once. The sample has other DNA sequences that encode this CDR3 too. The chain recombines TRBV28 with TRBJ2-7; no definite D call. CDR1 and CDR2 from the germline V gene are MDHEN and SYDVKM. Between the trimmed V and J ends, which lost 2 bases and 1 base, there was a span of 6 bases. CDR3 length equals 13 residues. CDR3 coding DNA: TGTGCCAGCAGTTTACCGGAATCCTACGAGCAGTACTTC. Residues: CASSLPESYEQYF.

This clone was found once. V usage is TRBV5-1 and J usage is TRBJ1-5, with TRBD1 matching over 11 bases. Trimming at V came to 0 bases and at J to 3 bases, leaving 2 bases not matched to a gene. The CDR3 sequence is 16 residues long. Germline V gives CDR1 SGHRS, CDR2 YFSETQ. The CDR3 DNA reads as TGCGCCAGCAGCTTGGGGGACAGGGGGTTCAATCAGCCCCAGCATTTT. Its protein is CASSLGDRGFNQPQHF.

The chain links TRBV18 to TRBJ2-6, with unresolved D. The CDR3 sequence is 13 residues long. The germline V gene has CDR1 KGHSH and CDR2 LQKENI. Trimming shortened V by 8 bases and J by 0 bases, and 5 bases separated the two germline ends. The CDR3 is CASLLSGANVLTF. CDR3 bases: TGTGCCAGCCTCCTCTCTGGGGCCAACGTCCTGACTTTC.

J is TRBJ2-1 and V is TRBV28, with D tentatively TRBD2 (6 bases). CDR1 and CDR2 (germline): MDHEN, SYDVKM. The CDR3 contains 13 residues. V was trimmed by 7 bases and J by 5 bases, leaving 12 bases between them. CDR3 DNA: TGTGCCAGCAAGGGAGGCCCCCACAATGAGCAGTTCTTC. It translates to CASKGGPHNEQFF.

The chain couples TRBV4-1 to TRBJ1-2; a possible D gene is TRBD1 (6 bases). Trimming left V 3 bases short and J 4 bases short, with 15 bases between. The germline gives CDR1 MGHRA, CDR2 YSYEKL. The CDR3 extends over 15 amino acids. The DNA for the CDR3 is TGCGCCAGCAGCCACCCCCCAGGGGAGACCTATGGCTACACCTTC. Protein: CASSHPPGETYGYTF.

The chain uses TRBV5-1 and TRBJ1-2; weak D call: TRBD1 (5 bases). V lost 4 bases, J lost 3 bases, and 13 bases lay in between. Germline lookup yields CDR1 SGHRS and CDR2 YFSETQ. CDR3 size: 14 residues. CDR3 DNA sequence: TGCGCCAGCAGCGTAAGGGACTCAGACTATGGCTACACCTTC. Its translation is CASSVRDSDYGYTF.

This clone appeared a few times. The J gene is TRBJ2-1, the V gene TRBV5-1, with TRBD2 identical over 13 bases. CDR3 length: 16 residues. The V gene's germline CDR1 is SGHRS and CDR2 YFSETQ. V lost 2 bases, J lost 7 bases, and 6 bases stayed unmatched. DNA for the CDR3: TGCGCCAGCAGCTTTGGGACTAGCGGGATGGGAAATGAGCAGTTCTTC. Translated, it gives CASSFGTSGMGNEQFF.

The chain has TRBV5-1 and TRBJ2-7, with a weak D call TRBD1 (6 bases). The CDR3 totals 14 residues. Germline V gene data show CDR1 as SGHRS and CDR2 as YFSETQ. The V and J ends lost 5 bases and 4 bases respectively, with 16 bases between them. The CDR3 bases are TGCGCCAGCAGGAGGCCTGGGGGCGATTACGAGCAGTACTTC. Translated, it gives CASRRPGGDYEQYF.

This chain connects TRBV7-2 to TRBJ1-5, with 7 bases that match TRBD1. Germline V gene data show CDR1 as SGHTA and CDR2 as FQGNSA. V lost 5 bases, J lost 2 bases, and 9 bases stayed unmatched. The CDR3 runs to 16 residues. CDR3 bases: TGTGCCAGCAGCCCCCGTCAGGGGGAAGGCAATCAGCCCCAGCATTTT. It specifies CASSPRQGEGNQPQHF.

The chain uses TRBV5-4 and TRBJ2-7; D perhaps matches TRBD2 (6 bases). The CDR3 runs to 15 residues. Germline V gives CDR1 SGHNT, CDR2 YYREEE (reference sequence). V lost 0 bases, J lost 1 base, and 11 bases lay in between. The CDR3 is CASSLAGTASYEQYF. The CDR3 DNA reads TGTGCCAGCAGCTTGGCCGGGACTGCTTCCTACGAGCAGTACTTC.

V usage is TRBV28 and J usage is TRBJ2-2, with 7 bases that match TRBD2. CDR3 size: 13 residues. Trimming at V came to 6 bases and at J to 4 bases, leaving 2 bases not matched to a gene. In germline, CDR1 is MDHEN, CDR2 SYDVKM. The CDR3 sequence: CASRSGITGELFF. As DNA, the CDR3 is TGTGCCAGCAGGAGCGGGATCACCGGGGAGCTGTTTTTT.

The genes are TRBV19 and TRBJ2-7; weak D call: TRBD1 (6 bases). V shed 4 bases and J shed 3 bases, with 16 bases lying between them. Germline V gives CDR1 LNHDA, CDR2 SQIVND (reference sequence). The CDR3 totals 15 residues. In DNA, the CDR3 is TGTGCCAGTAGTACCAGGGGATCGGGCAACTACGAGCAGTACTTC. This encodes CASSTRGSGNYEQYF.

The V and J genes are TRBV28 and TRBJ1-1, with 8 bases that match TRBD1. CDR3 length: 14 amino acids. Germline V lookup: CDR1 MDHEN, CDR2 SYDVKM. J gave up 4 bases and V 5 bases, and 6 bases lay outside the gene matches. The CDR3 sequence: CASSPRTGRTEAFF. Written as DNA, the CDR3 is TGTGCCAGCAGTCCCAGGACAGGGCGCACTGAAGCTTTCTTT.